The 22 T cell receptor beta chains given below trace back to one sample, sequenced in a study of radiation and T cells in renal cell carcinoma. This table comes from immunoSEQ multiplex PCR, and its TCRdb copy is limited to in-frame clones, with some not included. The sample lists approximately 110,000 clones, about four fifths seen once, with about 3% in the top ten. Time point reported: baseline pretreatment blood. Treatment in this sample: 15 Gy SBRT to primary tumor, nephrectomy 4 weeks later. The sample was blood, taken from a patient whose treatment included radiotherapy and nephrectomy. The origin of the receptors is a woman aged 60-75 years with renal cell carcinoma.

The chain has TRBV28 and TRBJ1-1, with D perhaps matching TRBD1 (5 bases). The ends were cut back, 1 base at V and 8 bases at J, with 20 bases in the middle. The CDR3 loop spans 16 amino acids. The germline CDR1 and CDR2 sequences are MDHEN and SYDVKM. The CDR3 loop is CASSLSPDRRIREAFF. The DNA for the CDR3 is TGTGCCAGCAGTTTATCCCCCGACAGAAGGATACGGGAAGCTTTCTTT.

The rearrangement uses TRBV16 and TRBJ2-5; D uncertain. Germline assignment: CDR1 KGHSY and CDR2 FQNENV. The CDR3 loop spans 14 amino acids. Deletions cut 0 bases from V and 5 bases from J, with 10 bases between. CDR3 residues: CASSQSRSLETQYF. In DNA form, the CDR3 reads TGTGCCAGCAGCCAATCTCGGAGTTTGGAGACCCAGTACTTC.

The rearrangement links TRBV19 to TRBJ2-2; D possibly matches TRBD1 or TRBD2 (5 bases each). The length of the CDR3 is 17 residues. V was trimmed by 2 bases and J by 3 bases, leaving 16 bases between them. CDR1 and CDR2 (germline): LNHDA, SQIVND (reference sequence). The CDR3 here is CASSIRHGTSDTGELFF. CDR3 coding DNA: TGTGCCAGTAGTATAAGGCACGGGACCTCCGACACCGGGGAGCTGTTTTTT.

The rearrangement links TRBV6-6 to TRBJ1-1; possible D gene TRBD1, 6 bases. Germline CDR1 reads MNHNY; CDR2 reads SVGAGI (reference sequence). The germline V and J ends were trimmed by 4 bases and 7 bases, with 16 bases remaining between them. This CDR3 comprises 14 residues. DNA for the CDR3: TGTGCCAGCAGTTCTGCGGGGGCGCAGAATGAAGCTTTCTTT. Amino acids: CASSSAGAQNEAFF.

The chain is built from TRBV7-2 and TRBJ2-2, with a tentative D call TRBD1 (6 bases). CDR1 and CDR2 (germline): SGHTA, FQGNSA. The CDR3 runs 15 residues. With 2 bases removed from V and 5 bases from J, the gap between germline ends came to 12 bases. In nucleotides, the CDR3 is TGTGCCAGCAGCTTATCCTCAGGGGATACCGGGGAGCTGTTTTTT. Encoded protein: CASSLSSGDTGELFF.

This clone was detected a few times. The J gene is TRBJ1-2, the V gene TRBV5-1; weak D call: TRBD1 (5 bases). This CDR3 comprises 17 residues. Germline values: CDR1 SGHRS, CDR2 YFSETQ. Deletions cut 1 base from V and 1 base from J, with 17 bases between. The CDR3 reads CASSLTGLHNYNYGYTF. The CDR3 nucleotides are TGCGCCAGCAGCTTGACGGGACTGCACAACTATAACTATGGCTACACCTTC.

V usage is TRBV14 and J usage is TRBJ1-2; no definite D call. With 4 bases removed from V and 4 bases from J, the gap between germline ends came to 13 bases. The germline V gene encodes CDR1 SGHDN and CDR2 FVKESK. The CDR3 runs 14 residues. In DNA form, the CDR3 reads TGTGCCAGCAGCCCCGGGTCGGGAATCTATGGCTACACCTTC. Residues: CASSPGSGIYGYTF.

This clone was observed a few times. V usage is TRBV7-9 and J usage is TRBJ1-2; unclear D gene. Germline CDR1 is SEHNR and CDR2 is FQNEAQ (reference sequence). The V end was cut by 5 bases, the J end by 1 base, with 5 bases between. The CDR3 is 12 residues long. CDR3 nucleotides: TGTGCCAGCAGCCTAAGTAACTATGGCTACACCTTC. This encodes CASSLSNYGYTF.

The J gene is TRBJ2-1, the V gene TRBV27; tentatively, D is TRBD1 (6 bases). Trimming took 3 bases from V and 3 from J, leaving 12 bases between them. CDR1 MNHEY and CDR2 SMNVEV come from the germline V gene (reference sequence). The CDR3 covers 15 residues. As DNA, the CDR3 is TGTGCCAGCAGTTTTCTACAGGGAAACTACAATGAGCAGTTCTTC. Translated: CASSFLQGNYNEQFF.

The chain uses TRBV9 and TRBJ2-1; unclear D gene. V was trimmed by 4 bases and J by 0 bases, leaving 11 bases between them. The CDR3 loop spans 15 amino acids. CDR1 is SGDLS, CDR2 YYNGEE, per germline. CDR3 loop: CASSPGPSSYNEQFF. The CDR3 DNA reads as TGTGCCAGCAGCCCCGGACCGAGCTCCTACAATGAGCAGTTCTTC. The variable domain in full, with the rest retrieved from reference TRBV9 and TRBJ2-1, is DSGVTQTPKHLITATGQRVTLRCSPRSGDLSVYWYQQSLDQGLQFLIQYYNGEERAKGNILERFSAQQFPDLHSELNLSSLELGDSALYFCASSPGPSSYNEQFFGPGTRLTVL.

The V call is TRBV6-1, the J call TRBJ1-1; D is unresolved. The CDR3 consists of 14 residues. Trimming stripped 5 bases from V and 3 bases from J, with 13 bases between. Per the germline V gene, CDR1 is MNHNS and CDR2 is SASEGT. The CDR3 is CASSWMGIDTEAFF. The CDR3 DNA sequence: TGTGCCAGCAGTTGGATGGGGATCGACACTGAAGCTTTCTTT.

J is TRBJ1-2 and V is TRBV30, with D perhaps matching TRBD1 (5 bases). With 2 bases removed from V and 2 bases from J, the gap between germline ends came to 12 bases. This CDR3 is built from 14 residues. CDR1 is GTSNPN, CDR2 SVGIG, per germline (reference sequence). CDR3: CAWSLGGVNYGYTF. The CDR3 bases are TGTGCCTGGAGTCTCGGAGGGGTGAACTATGGCTACACCTTC.

This clone was picked up a small number of times. This chain connects TRBV7-9 to TRBJ2-5, with TRBD1 matching over 7 bases. There are 14 residues in the CDR3. Germline lookup yields CDR1 SEHNR and CDR2 FQNEAQ (reference sequence). Germline trimming cut 3 bases from V and 1 base from J; bases unmatched to any gene: 2. The chain's CDR3 is CASSLDRLQETQYF. The CDR3 DNA is TGTGCCAGCAGCTTGGACAGGCTCCAAGAGACCCAGTACTTC.

The gene calls are TRBV29-1 and TRBJ2-1; no definite D call. The CDR3 contains 13 residues. The V gene's germline CDR1 is SQVTM and CDR2 ANQGSEA. Trimming pared 7 bases from V and 4 bases from J, leaving 14 bases between. DNA of the CDR3: TGCAGCGCGGCCCCCGACGGTTACAATGAGCAGTTCTTC. Protein product: CSAAPDGYNEQFF.

In its sample, this clone was seen a few times. The chain links TRBV27 to TRBJ2-1; D might be TRBD2 (5 bases). V lost 5 bases to trimming and J lost 8 bases, with 19 bases between them. The CDR3 is made up of 15 amino acids. Germline V gene data show CDR1 as MNHEY and CDR2 as SMNVEV (reference sequence). CDR3 sequence reads: CASSPERLTGDEQFF. The CDR3 bases are TGTGCCAGCAGTCCGGAGCGGCTGACCGGGGATGAGCAGTTCTTC.

This CDR3 reads CASGILDNTIYF. The CDR3, as DNA: TGTGCCAGCGGAATACTAGACAACACCATATATTTT. The V gene is TRBV2, the J gene TRBJ1-3; the D is unclear. Trimming left V 8 bases short and J 7 bases short, with 12 bases between. The V gene's germline CDR1 is SNHLY and CDR2 FYNNEI. The CDR3 totals 12 residues.

CDR3 protein: CASSLAEAGELFF. The CDR3 DNA is TGTGCCAGCAGTTTAGCGGAGGCCGGGGAGCTGTTTTTT. The chain couples TRBV6-6 to TRBJ2-2; the D gene is possibly TRBD2 (6 bases). CDR1 MNHNY and CDR2 SVGAGI come from the germline V gene (reference sequence). This CDR3 comprises 13 residues. V lost 4 bases to trimming and J lost 6 bases, with 9 bases between them.

The V gene is TRBV29-1, the J gene TRBJ1-1; D possibly corresponds to TRBD1 (6 bases). The germline gives CDR1 SQVTM, CDR2 ANQGSEA. Trimming removed 6 bases at V and 1 base at J, with 12 bases between. This CDR3 region has 13 residues. The CDR3 protein is CSVGRQANTEAFF. The CDR3 nucleotides read TGCAGCGTGGGGAGACAGGCGAACACTGAAGCTTTCTTT.

The gene calls are TRBV6-1 and TRBJ2-1, with D maybe TRBD2 (6 bases). Germline V CDR1 and CDR2: MNHNS, SASEGT. This CDR3 spans 13 amino acids. V gave up 8 bases and J gave up 7 bases, with 15 bases separating them. The CDR3 loop reads CASSVRTKNEQFF. The CDR3 coding sequence is TGTGCCAGCTCCGTCCGGACTAAAAATGAGCAGTTCTTC.

The chain uses TRBV5-5 and TRBJ1-1; D gene unclear. This CDR3 has 15 residues. V was clipped by 0 bases and J by 0 bases, with 9 bases between them. Germline CDR1 SGHKS, CDR2 YYEKEE (reference sequence). CDR3 sequence reads: CASSLGRPMNTEAFF. The CDR3 nucleotides read TGTGCCAGCAGCTTGGGACGGCCTATGAACACTGAAGCTTTCTTT.

The chain links TRBV7-3 to TRBJ1-2, with D unresolved. Deletions cut 3 bases from V and 6 bases from J, with 8 bases between. The length of the CDR3 is 12 residues. Looked up from germline, CDR1 is SGHTA and CDR2 is FQGTGA. The CDR3 sequence is CASSFNLDGYTF. CDR3 in DNA: TGTGCCAGCAGCTTTAATTTGGATGGCTACACCTTC.

The chain combines TRBV29-1 with TRBJ1-1, with TRBD1 as a possible D gene (6 bases). The CDR3 runs 12 residues. Deletions cut 4 bases from V and 5 bases from J, with 11 bases between. Germline V gene data show CDR1 as SQVTM and CDR2 as ANQGSEA. The CDR3 coding sequence is TGCAGCGTTGGAGGGGGTGGAACTGAAGCTTTCTTT. Protein sequence: CSVGGGGTEAFF.